This TCR beta chain comes out of a study of control samples from healthy donors and cancer patients. The CDR3 loop spans 15 amino acids. V lost 4 bases, J lost 10 bases, and 10 bases stayed unmatched. Germline CDR1 SGHDN, CDR2 FVKESK. Profiling relied on immunoSEQ multiplex PCR, and the TCRdb table lists in-frame clones only, not all of them. The repertoire has about 95,000 clones, roughly 90% of them found once; the top ten carry roughly 0.92%. Sequencing used blood. The sequence derives from a young woman in good health. The rearrangement uses TRBV14 and TRBJ1-1; 12 bases map to TRBD1. The CDR3 spells CASSPPGTGGRVAFF. The CDR3, as DNA: TGTGCCAGCAGCCCCCCCGGGACAGGGGGCAGAGTAGCTTTCTTT.